Listed below are T cell receptor beta chains from one sample, sequenced in a study of T cells after somatic rescue of genetic block. Repertoires were generated with immunoSEQ multiplex PCR, while TCRdb's copy carries only in-frame clones and drops some. The table has around 50,000 clones, approximately 96% seen once. What was sequenced was peripheral blood mononuclear cells (PBMCs). The receptors shown here come from a child under two years old. Both conserved end residues are part of each CDR3. Fields, in order: CDR3 protein, J gene, V gene.

CDR3aa: CSVEWDRGYEQYF; j_gene: TRBJ2-7; v_gene: TRBV29-1
CDR3aa: CSARTGDEQYF; j_gene: TRBJ2-7; v_gene: TRBV20-1
CDR3aa: CASSDSIFSGELFF; j_gene: TRBJ2-2; v_gene: TRBV6-4
CDR3aa: CAIGQGAGSPLHF; j_gene: TRBJ1-6; v_gene: TRBV10-3
CDR3aa: CASSLDPRGYNEQFF; j_gene: TRBJ2-1; v_gene: TRBV7-2
CDR3aa: CAWSVGTGNEKLFF; j_gene: TRBJ1-4; v_gene: TRBV30
CDR3aa: CASSPSGTGKGYGYTF; j_gene: TRBJ1-2; v_gene: TRBV9
CDR3aa: CASSFLTGGAYGYTF; j_gene: TRBJ1-2; v_gene: TRBV7-9
CDR3aa: CSVGRTSGYEQYF; j_gene: TRBJ2-7; v_gene: TRBV29-1
CDR3aa: CASSLGDANTGELFF; j_gene: TRBJ2-2; v_gene: TRBV7-9